This record looks at one TCR beta chain sequence and its context. Libraries were prepared by immunoSEQ multiplex PCR; TCRdb keeps only in-frame clonotypes and omits some of them. Of around 150,000 clones in the sample, about 80% were seen once. Everyone who took part was roughly 18 to 89 years old, and they came from some 23 US areas. Donors were grouped by their self-reported clinical history. This specimen comes from a study of blood T cell repertoires in COVID-19. Study context: Sources were T cells, B-cell-depleted T cells, or PBMCs; the material itself was cDNA or gDNA.

The CDR3 is made up of 12 amino acids. Germline lookup yields CDR1 SGDLS and CDR2 YYNGEE. J was trimmed by 8 bases and V by 3 bases; bases with no gene match: 4. Sequenced sample: PBMCs or T cells enriched from blood (not recorded which). The receptor was isolated from a man aged 50 to 59 who had recovered from COVID-19. V usage is TRBV9 and J usage is TRBJ1-2; 7 bases map to TRBD1. For the CDR3, the DNA is TGTGCCAGCAGCGAGGACAGGAAGGGCTACACCTTC. Protein sequence: CASSEDRKGYTF.